This T cell receptor (beta chain) was identified in a study of beta chain features in type 1 diabetes listed by TCRdb under 2018. A note on the overall study: Mean age, gender distribution, total cell number and subset yield were not different between patients and healthy donors. A total of over 95,000,000 sorted cells were examined across all samples, and RNA yield correlated strongly with the number of cells per subset. The study compared TCRB repertoires of sorted circulating CD4+ T cell subsets between recently diagnosed type 1 diabetes patients and matched healthy donors. Regulatory and stem cell-like memory subsets were obtained from only 8 patients and roughly 8 healthy donors, while naive and central memory subsets were obtained from all 30 or so donors. What the study reported, not specific to this receptor: Only small numbers of individuals were included in the HLA sub-analyses, which left unresolved whether HLA type had any influence on TCRB rearrangement. Naive, central memory and regulatory TCRB repertoires appeared to be more similar among patients than among healthy donors. PCR might favor shorter templates, but patient and control samples were amplified and corrected together, so any skew would affect both groups equally. In all four CD4+ subsets, TCRB CDR3 length was moderately but significantly shorter in type 1 diabetes patients. Because cDNA was sequenced instead of genomic DNA, highly expressing activated cells could be over-represented, though the groups showed no difference in activation or CD3 levels. At VDJ recombination sites, type 1 diabetes patients had fewer insertions and more deleted nucleotides, which implies abnormalities in thymic rearrangement.

A single peripheral blood draw of about 116 mL on average was collected from each donor into heparinised tubes. A BD FACSAria II and a panel including CD45RO, CCR7, CD25, CD127, CD95 and CD27 were used to sort naive, central memory, regulatory and stem cell-like memory CD4+ T cells. Every sorted population had a purity above 95%. Right away, PBMCs were isolated by Lymphoprep density gradient centrifugation and were stained directly, with no culture step. To minimize batch effects, samples were stained and sorted in pairs, one healthy donor with one patient per experiment. The CDR3 holds 14 amino acids from the cysteine to the phenylalanine. Only the CDR3 DNA is retained, 42 bases long and in frame from the first base. Relative to germline, V is missing 3 bases and J is missing 2 bases, with 3 bases of the junction outside any gene match. CDR1 MGHDK and CDR2 SYGVNS are derived from the germline V gene.

The High Capacity cDNA Reverse Transcription Kit was used to reverse transcribe all of the isolated RNA, meaning that expressed TCRB transcripts were what got sequenced. Deep immunoSEQ sequencing was performed on naive, central memory and regulatory T cell samples, with an average of about 4 million total reads per sample. Sorted cells were lysed in RLT buffer, and RNA was extracted using DNase-treated RNeasy Micro or Mini kits according to cell number. Each cell subset was processed separately to prevent cross-contamination, with patient and healthy donor samples processed together. The immunoSEQ multiplex PCR was used to amplify TCRB sequences from cDNA, generating 87-bp fragments that spanned the CDR3 region. Sequencing of the amplicons was performed on the Illumina HiSeq platform. On the authors' methods: Synthetic template baselines were used to correct PCR bias computationally, reads within Hamming distance 2 were collapsed together, and singletons that could not be merged were discarded. Reads were aligned to IMGT to assign V, D and J genes, CDR3 length, and insertions or deletions at six rearrangement sites. Within each subset, clonotype counts were normalized to the number of sorted cells before true diversity and Gini coefficients were calculated with the tcR R package. The overlap coefficient, calculated on TCRB nucleotide sequences, was used to quantify repertoire sharing. TCRdb re-hosts the immuneACCESS table, in-frame sequences only. Its copies lack some clones; in the studies checked, an unresolved V gene accounts for under half of them, and the cause for the rest is not known. V, J and clone size derive from that table, while D and trimming were established from the DNA sequence. The sample table shows about 390,000 clones, and 9.5% to 10% are seen once. About 0.6% of the sample rests with the top ten.

A note on this clone: The antigen it binds to is not known. Base qualities are not at hand, and no much larger clone is one base apart.

This chain is built from TRBV25-1 and TRBJ2-5; the junction holds 7 bases that match TRBD1. Sequencing was carried out using central memory CD4+ T cells from blood. The source of this sequence is a man aged 25 to 40 with type 1 diabetes. The CDR3 sequence is CASSDRGQQETQYF. The DNA sequence is TGTGCCAGCAGTGACCGGGGACAGCAAGAGACCCAGTACTTC.